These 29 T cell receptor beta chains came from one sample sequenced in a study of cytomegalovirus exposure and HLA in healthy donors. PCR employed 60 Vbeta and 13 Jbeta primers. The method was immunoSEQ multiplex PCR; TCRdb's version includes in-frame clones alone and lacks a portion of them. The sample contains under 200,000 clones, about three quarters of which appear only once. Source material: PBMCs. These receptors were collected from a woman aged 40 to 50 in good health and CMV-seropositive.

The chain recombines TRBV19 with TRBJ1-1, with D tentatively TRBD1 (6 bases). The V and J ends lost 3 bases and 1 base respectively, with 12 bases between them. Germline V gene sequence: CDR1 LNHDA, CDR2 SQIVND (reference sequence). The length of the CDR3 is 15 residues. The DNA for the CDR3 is TGTGCCAGTAGTATTTTGACAGGAACGAACACTGAAGCTTTCTTT. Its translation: CASSILTGTNTEAFF.

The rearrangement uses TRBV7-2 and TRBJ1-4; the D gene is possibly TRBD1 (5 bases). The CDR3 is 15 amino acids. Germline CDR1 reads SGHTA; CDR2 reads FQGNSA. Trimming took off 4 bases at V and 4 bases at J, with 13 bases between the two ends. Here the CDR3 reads CASSSRGSINEKLFF. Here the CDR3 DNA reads TGTGCCAGCAGCTCCCGGGGGAGTATTAATGAAAAACTGTTTTTT.

CDR3 bases: TGTGCCAGCAGCCCTGTTTCGAGCTCCTACGAGCAGTACTTC. Protein: CASSPVSSSYEQYF. The genes are TRBV14 and TRBJ2-7, with unresolved D. The germline V gene encodes CDR1 SGHDN and CDR2 FVKESK. The germline V and J ends were trimmed by 4 bases and 0 bases, with 10 bases remaining between them. The CDR3 spans 14 residues. Full variable domain (outside the CDR3, taken from reference TRBV14 and TRBJ2-7): EAGVTQFPSHSVIEKGQTVTLRCDPISGHDNLYWYRRVMGKEIKFLLHFVKESKQDESGMPNNRFLAERTGGTYSTLKVQPAELEDSGVYFCASSPVSSSYEQYFGPGTRLTVT.

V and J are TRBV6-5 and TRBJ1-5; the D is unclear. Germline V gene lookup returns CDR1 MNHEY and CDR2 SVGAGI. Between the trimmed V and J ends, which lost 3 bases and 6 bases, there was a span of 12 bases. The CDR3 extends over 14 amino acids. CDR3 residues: CASSYPHTPQPQHF. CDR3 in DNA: TGTGCCAGCAGTTATCCCCATACACCTCAGCCCCAGCATTTT.

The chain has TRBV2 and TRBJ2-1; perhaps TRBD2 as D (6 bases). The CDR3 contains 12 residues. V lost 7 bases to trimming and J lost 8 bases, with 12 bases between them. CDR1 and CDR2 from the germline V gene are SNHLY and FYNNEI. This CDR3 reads CASTVEGDEQFF. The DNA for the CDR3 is TGTGCCAGCACCGTGGAGGGAGATGAGCAGTTCTTC.

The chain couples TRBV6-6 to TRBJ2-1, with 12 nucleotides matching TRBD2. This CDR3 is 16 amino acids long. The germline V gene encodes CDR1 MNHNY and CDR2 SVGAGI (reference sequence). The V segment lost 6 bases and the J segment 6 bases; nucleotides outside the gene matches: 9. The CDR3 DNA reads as TGTGCCAGCAGCCGTGGACTAGCGGGAAACGGCAATGAGCAGTTCTTC. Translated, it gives CASSRGLAGNGNEQFF.

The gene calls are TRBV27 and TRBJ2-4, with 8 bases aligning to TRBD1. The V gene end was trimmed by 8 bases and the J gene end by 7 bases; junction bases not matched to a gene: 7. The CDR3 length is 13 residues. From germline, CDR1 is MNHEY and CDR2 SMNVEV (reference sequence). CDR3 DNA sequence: TGTGCCAGCTCGTCAGGGGGCGCGAACATTCAGTACTTC. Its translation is CASSSGGANIQYF.

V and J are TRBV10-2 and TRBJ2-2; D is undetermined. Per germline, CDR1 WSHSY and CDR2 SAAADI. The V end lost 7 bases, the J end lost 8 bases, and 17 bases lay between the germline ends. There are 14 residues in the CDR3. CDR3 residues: CASNAQAYAGELFF. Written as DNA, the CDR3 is TGCGCCAGCAACGCCCAGGCCTACGCGGGGGAGCTGTTTTTT.

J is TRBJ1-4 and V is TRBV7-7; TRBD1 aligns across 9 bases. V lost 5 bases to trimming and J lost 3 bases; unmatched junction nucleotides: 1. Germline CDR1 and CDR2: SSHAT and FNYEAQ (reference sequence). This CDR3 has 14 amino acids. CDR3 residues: CASSRDRANEKLFF. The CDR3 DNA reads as TGTGCCAGCAGCCGGGACAGGGCTAATGAAAAACTGTTTTTT.

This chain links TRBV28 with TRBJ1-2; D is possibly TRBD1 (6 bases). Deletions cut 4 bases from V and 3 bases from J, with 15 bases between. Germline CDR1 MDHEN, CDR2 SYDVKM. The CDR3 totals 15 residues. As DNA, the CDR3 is TGTGCCAGCAGTTCAGCGTCAGGGGTTGACTATGGCTACACCTTC. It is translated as CASSSASGVDYGYTF.

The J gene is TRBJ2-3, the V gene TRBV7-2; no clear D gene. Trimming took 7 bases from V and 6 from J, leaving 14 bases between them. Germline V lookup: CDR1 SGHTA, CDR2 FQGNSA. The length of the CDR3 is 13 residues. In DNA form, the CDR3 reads TGTGCCAGCACCCTCGCGGCAGCCGATACGCAGTATTTT. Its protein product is CASTLAAADTQYF.

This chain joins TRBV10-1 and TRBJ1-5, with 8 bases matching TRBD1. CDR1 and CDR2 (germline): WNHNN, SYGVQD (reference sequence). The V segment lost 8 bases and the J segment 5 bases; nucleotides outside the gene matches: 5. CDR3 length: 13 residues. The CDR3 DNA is TGCGCCAGCCGATGGACAGGGCATCAGCCCCAGCATTTT. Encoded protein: CASRWTGHQPQHF.

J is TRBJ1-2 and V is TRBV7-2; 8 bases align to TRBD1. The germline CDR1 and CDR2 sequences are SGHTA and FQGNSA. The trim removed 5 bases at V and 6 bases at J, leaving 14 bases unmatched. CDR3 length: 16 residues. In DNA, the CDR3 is TGTGCCAGCAGCCAACAACCCCCGGGACAGGAAAATGGCTACACCTTC. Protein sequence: CASSQQPPGQENGYTF.

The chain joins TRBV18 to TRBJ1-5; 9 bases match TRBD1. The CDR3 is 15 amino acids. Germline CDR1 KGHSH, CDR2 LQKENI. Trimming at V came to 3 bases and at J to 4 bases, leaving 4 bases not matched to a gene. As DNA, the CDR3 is TGTGCCAGCTCACCTCAAGGACAGGGGAATCAGCCCCAGCATTTT. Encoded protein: CASSPQGQGNQPQHF.

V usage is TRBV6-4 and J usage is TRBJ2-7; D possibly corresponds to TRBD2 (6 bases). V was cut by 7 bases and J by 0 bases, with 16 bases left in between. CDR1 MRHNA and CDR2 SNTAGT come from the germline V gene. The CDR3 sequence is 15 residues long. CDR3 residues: CASTVRSGSSYEQYF. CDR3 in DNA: TGTGCCAGCACAGTGAGGAGCGGGTCCTCCTACGAGCAGTACTTC.

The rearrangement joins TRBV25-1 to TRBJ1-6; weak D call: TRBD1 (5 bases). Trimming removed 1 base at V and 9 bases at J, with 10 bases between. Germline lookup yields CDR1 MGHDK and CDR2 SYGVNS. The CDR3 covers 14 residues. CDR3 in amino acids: CASSELGLGSPLHF. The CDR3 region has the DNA TGTGCCAGCAGTGAATTGGGGCTTGGTTCACCCCTCCACTTT.

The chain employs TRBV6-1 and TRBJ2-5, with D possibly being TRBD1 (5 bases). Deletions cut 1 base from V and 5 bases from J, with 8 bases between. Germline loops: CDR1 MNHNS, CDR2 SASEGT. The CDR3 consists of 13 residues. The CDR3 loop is CASSEEGLETQYF. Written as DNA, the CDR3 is TGTGCCAGCAGTGAAGAGGGGCTGGAGACCCAGTACTTC.

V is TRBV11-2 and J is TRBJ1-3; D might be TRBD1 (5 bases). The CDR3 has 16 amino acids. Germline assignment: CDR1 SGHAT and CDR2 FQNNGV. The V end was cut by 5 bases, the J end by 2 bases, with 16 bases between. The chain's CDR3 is CASSLGGDGTGNTIYF. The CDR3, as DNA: TGTGCCAGCAGCCTGGGGGGGGATGGCACTGGAAACACCATATATTTT.

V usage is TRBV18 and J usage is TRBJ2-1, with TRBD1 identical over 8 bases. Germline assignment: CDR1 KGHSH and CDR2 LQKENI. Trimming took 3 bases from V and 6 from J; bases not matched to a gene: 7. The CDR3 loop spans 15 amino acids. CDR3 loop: CASSPPTGVGNEQFF. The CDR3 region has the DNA TGTGCCAGCTCACCGCCGACAGGGGTTGGCAATGAGCAGTTCTTC.

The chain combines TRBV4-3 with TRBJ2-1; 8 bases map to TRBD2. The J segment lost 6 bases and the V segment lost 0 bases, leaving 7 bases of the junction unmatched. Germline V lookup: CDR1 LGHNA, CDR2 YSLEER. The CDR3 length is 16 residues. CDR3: CASSQEATSVINEQFF. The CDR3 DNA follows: TGCGCCAGCAGCCAAGAGGCGACTAGCGTCATCAATGAGCAGTTCTTC.

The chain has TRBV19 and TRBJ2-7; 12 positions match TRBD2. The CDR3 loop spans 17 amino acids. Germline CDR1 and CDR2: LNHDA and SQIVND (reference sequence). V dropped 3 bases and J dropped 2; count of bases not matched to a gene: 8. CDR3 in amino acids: CASSIGLTSGGTYEQYF. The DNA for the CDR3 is TGTGCCAGTAGTATCGGTCTGACTAGCGGGGGTACCTACGAGCAGTACTTC.

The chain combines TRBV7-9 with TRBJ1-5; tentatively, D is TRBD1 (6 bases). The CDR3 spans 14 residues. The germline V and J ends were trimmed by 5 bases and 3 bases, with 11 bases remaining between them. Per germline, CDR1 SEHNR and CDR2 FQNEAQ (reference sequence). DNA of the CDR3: TGTGCCAGCAGCCTGGGACAAGTCAATCAGCCCCAGCATTTT. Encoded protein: CASSLGQVNQPQHF.

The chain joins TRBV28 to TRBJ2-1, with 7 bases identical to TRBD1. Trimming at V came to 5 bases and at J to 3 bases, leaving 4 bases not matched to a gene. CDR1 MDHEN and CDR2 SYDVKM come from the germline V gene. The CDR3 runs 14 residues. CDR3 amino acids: CASSQGQSYNEQFF. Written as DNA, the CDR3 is TGTGCCAGCAGTCAGGGACAGAGCTACAATGAGCAGTTCTTC. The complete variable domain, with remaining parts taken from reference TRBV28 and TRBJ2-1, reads DVKVTQSSRYLVKRTGEKVFLECVQDMDHENMFWYRQDPGLGLRLIYFSYDVKMKEKGDIPEGYSVSREKKERFSLILESASTNQTSMYLCASSQGQSYNEQFFGPGTRLTVL.

CDR3 nucleotides: TGTGCCATCAGTGAGTTCGAAACAGTTAATCAGCCCCAGCATTTT. It encodes CAISEFETVNQPQHF. The V and J genes are TRBV10-3 and TRBJ1-5; D is ambiguous. The CDR3 has 15 amino acids. V lost 1 base and J 4 bases, leaving 11 bases between the germline ends. Germline lookup yields CDR1 ENHRY and CDR2 SYGVKD.

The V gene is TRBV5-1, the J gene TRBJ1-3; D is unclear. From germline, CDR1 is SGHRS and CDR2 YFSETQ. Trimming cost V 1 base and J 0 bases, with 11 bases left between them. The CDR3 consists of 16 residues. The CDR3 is CASSLNSGSSGNTIYF. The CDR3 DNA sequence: TGCGCCAGCAGCTTGAACAGCGGTAGCTCTGGAAACACCATATATTTT. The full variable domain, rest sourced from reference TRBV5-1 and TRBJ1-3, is KAGVTQTPRYLIKTRGQQVTLSCSPISGHRSVSWYQQTPGQGLQFLFEYFSETQRNKGNFPGRFSGRQFSNSRSEMNVSTLELGDSALYLCASSLNSGSSGNTIYFGEGSWLTVV.

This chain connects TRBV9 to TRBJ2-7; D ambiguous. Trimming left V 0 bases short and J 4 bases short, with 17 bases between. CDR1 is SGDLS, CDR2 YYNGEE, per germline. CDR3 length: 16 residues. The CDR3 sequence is CASSVGENSRRYEQYF. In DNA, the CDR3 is TGTGCCAGCAGCGTAGGAGAGAACAGTAGGCGATACGAGCAGTACTTC.

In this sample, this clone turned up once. CDR3 DNA: TGTGCCTGGAGTCCGACAGGGGGTGAAGCTTTCTTT. Its protein product is CAWSPTGGEAFF. This chain connects TRBV30 to TRBJ1-1; 9 nucleotides match TRBD1. Losses at the gene ends were 2 bases for V and 7 bases for J; bases not matched to a gene: 2. CDR1 is GTSNPN and CDR2 is SVGIG in the germline V gene (reference sequence). The CDR3 runs 12 residues.

The CDR3 protein is CASSLGGLAHFQNTGELFF. The CDR3 coding sequence is TGTGCCAGCAGCCTTGGTGGACTAGCTCATTTCCAGAACACCGGGGAGCTGTTTTTT. The V call is TRBV7-9, the J call TRBJ2-2; 8 bases map to TRBD2. Per the germline V gene, CDR1 is SEHNR and CDR2 is FQNEAQ (reference sequence). V gave up 5 bases and J gave up 1 base; unmatched junction bases: 15. The CDR3 is 19 amino acids.

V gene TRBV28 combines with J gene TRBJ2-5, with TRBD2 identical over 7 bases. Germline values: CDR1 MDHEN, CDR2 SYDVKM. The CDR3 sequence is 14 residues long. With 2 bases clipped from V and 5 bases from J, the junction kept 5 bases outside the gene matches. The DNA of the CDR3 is TGTGCCAGCAGTTTACACGGGAGGCCGGAGACCCAGTACTTC. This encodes CASSLHGRPETQYF.